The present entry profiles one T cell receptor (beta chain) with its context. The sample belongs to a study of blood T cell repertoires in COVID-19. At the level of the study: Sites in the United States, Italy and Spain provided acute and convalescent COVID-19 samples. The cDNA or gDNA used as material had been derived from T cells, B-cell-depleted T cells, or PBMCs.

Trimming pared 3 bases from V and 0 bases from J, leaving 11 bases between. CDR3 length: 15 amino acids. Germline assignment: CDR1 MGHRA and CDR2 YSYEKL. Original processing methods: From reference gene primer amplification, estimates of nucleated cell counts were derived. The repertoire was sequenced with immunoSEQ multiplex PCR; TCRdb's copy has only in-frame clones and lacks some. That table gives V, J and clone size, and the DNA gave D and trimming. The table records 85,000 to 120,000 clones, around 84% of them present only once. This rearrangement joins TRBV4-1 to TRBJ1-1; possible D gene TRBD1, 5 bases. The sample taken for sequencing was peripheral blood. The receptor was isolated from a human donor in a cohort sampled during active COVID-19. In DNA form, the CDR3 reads TGCGCCAGCAGCCAGAATGACAGAATGAACACTGAAGCTTTCTTT. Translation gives CASSQNDRMNTEAFF.